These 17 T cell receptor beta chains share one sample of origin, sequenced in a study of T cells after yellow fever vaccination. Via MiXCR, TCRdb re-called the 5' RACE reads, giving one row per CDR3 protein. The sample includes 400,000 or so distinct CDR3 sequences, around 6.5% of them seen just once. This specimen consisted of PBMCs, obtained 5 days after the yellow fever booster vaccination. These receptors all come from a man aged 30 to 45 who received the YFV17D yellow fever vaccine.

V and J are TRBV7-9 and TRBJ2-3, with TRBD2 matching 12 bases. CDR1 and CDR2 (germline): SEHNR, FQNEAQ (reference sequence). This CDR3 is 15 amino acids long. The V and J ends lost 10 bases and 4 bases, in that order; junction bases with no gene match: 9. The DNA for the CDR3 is TGTGCCAACTTGACTAGCGGGAGTTTCGCAGATACGCAGTATTTT. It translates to CANLTSGSFADTQYF.

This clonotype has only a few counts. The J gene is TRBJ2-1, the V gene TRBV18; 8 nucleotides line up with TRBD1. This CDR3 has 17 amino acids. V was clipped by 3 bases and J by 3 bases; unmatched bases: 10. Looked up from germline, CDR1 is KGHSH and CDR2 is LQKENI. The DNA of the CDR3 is TGTGCCAGCTCACCCCTGGTCACCGGGACAGGCTACAATGAGCAGTTCTTC. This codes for CASSPLVTGTGYNEQFF.

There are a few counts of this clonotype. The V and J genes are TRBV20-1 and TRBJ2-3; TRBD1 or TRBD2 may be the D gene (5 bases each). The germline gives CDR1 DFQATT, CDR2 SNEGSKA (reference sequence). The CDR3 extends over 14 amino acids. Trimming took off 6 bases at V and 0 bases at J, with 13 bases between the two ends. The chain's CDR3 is CSAEGLGSTDTQYF. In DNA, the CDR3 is TGCAGTGCAGAGGGGCTAGGGAGCACAGATACGCAGTATTTT.

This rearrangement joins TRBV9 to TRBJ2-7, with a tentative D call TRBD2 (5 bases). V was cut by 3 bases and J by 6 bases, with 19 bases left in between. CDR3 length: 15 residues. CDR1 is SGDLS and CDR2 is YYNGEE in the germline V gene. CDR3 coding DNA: TGTGCCAGCAGCGCCACTCTTCGGCTAGCTGGCGAGCAGTACTTC. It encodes CASSATLRLAGEQYF. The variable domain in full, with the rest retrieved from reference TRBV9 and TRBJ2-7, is DSGVTQTPKHLITATGQRVTLRCSPRSGDLSVYWYQQSLDQGLQFLIQYYNGEERAKGNILERFSAQQFPDLHSELNLSSLELGDSALYFCASSATLRLAGEQYFGPGTRLTVT.

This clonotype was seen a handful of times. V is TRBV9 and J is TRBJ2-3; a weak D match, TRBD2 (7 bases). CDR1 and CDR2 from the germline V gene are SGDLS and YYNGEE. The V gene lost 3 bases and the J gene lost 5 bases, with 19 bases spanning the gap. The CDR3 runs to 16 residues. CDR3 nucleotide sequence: TGTGCCAGCAGCGGGGGGCGCCTAGCGGACCTAGATACGCAGTATTTT. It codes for CASSGGRLADLDTQYF.

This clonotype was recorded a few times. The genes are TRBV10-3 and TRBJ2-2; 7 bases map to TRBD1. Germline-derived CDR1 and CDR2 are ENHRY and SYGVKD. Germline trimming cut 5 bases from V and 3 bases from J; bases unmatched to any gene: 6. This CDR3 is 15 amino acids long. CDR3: CAISTPTGDTGELFF. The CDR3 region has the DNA TGTGCCATCAGTACCCCTACAGGGGACACCGGGGAGCTGTTTTTT.

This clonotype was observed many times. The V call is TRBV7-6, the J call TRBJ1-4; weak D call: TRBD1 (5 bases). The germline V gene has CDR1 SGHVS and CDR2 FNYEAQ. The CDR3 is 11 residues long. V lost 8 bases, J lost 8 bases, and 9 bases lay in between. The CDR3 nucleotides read TGTGCCAGCGGACAACTCGAAAAACTGTTTTTT. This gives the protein CASGQLEKLFF.

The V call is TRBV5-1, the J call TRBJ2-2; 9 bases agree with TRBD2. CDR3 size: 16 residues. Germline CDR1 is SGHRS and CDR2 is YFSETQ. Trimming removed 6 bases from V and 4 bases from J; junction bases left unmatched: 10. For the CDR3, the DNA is TGCGCCAGCAAGGAGCGTAGCGGGAGTGCCACCGGGGAGCTGTTTTTT. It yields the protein CASKERSGSATGELFF.

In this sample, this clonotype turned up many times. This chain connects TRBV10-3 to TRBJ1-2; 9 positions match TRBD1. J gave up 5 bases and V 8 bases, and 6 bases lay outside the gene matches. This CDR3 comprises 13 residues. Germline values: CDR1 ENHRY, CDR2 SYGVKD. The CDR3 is CAIAHDRGYGYTF. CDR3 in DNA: TGTGCCATCGCTCACGACAGGGGGTATGGCTACACCTTC.

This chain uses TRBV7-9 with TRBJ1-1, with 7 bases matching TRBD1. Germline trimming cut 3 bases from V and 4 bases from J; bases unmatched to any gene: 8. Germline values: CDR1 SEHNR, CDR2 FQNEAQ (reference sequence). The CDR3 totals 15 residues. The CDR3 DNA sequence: TGTGCCAGCAGCTTCGGACAGGCGGGTCGCACTGAAGCTTTCTTT. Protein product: CASSFGQAGRTEAFF. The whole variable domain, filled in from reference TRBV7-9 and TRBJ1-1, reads DTGVSQNPRHKITKRGQNVTFRCDPISEHNRLYWYRQTLGQGPEFLTYFQNEAQLEKSRLLSDRFSAERPKGSFSTLEIQRTEQGDSAMYLCASSFGQAGRTEAFFGQGTRLTVV.

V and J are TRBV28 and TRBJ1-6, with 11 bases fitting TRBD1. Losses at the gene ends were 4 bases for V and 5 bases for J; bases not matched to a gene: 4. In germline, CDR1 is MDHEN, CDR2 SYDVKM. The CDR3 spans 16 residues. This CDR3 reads CASSSGQGANNSPLHF. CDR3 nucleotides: TGTGCCAGCAGTTCAGGACAGGGGGCGAATAATTCACCCCTCCACTTT. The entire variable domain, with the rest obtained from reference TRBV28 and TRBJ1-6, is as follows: DVKVTQSSRYLVKRTGEKVFLECVQDMDHENMFWYRQDPGLGLRLIYFSYDVKMKEKGDIPEGYSVSREKKERFSLILESASTNQTSMYLCASSSGQGANNSPLHFGNGTRLTVT.

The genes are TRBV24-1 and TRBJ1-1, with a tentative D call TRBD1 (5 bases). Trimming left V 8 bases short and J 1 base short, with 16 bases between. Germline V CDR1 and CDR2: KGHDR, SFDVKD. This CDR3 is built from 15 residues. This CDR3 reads CATTPATVRNTEAFF. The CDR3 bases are TGTGCCACCACCCCAGCGACAGTCAGGAACACTGAAGCTTTCTTT.

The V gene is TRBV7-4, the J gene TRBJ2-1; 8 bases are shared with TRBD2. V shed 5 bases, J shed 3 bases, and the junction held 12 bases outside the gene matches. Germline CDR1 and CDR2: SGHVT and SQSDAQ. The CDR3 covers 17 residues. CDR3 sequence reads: CASSPGTGLVSYNEQFF. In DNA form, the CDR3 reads TGTGCCAGCAGCCCAGGAACGGGACTAGTTAGCTACAATGAGCAGTTCTTC.

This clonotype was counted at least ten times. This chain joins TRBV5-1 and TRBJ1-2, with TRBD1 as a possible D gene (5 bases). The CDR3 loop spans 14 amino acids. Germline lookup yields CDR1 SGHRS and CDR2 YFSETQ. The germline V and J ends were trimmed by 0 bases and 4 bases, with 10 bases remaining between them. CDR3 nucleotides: TGCGCCAGCAGCTTGGACGGGGGGGGCTATGGCTACACCTTC. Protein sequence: CASSLDGGGYGYTF.

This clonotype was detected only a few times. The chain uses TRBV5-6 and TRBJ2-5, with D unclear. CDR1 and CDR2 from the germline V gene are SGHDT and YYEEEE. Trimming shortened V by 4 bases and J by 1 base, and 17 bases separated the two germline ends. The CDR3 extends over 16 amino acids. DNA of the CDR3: TGTGCCAGCAGCCCCGGGCCAGGAATTGGCCAAGAGACCCAGTACTTC. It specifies CASSPGPGIGQETQYF.

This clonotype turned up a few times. The CDR3 DNA follows: TGTGCCAGCAGCTTAGCCGGTCTGTTTCAGTACTTC. Residues: CASSLAGLFQYF. V usage is TRBV7-2 and J usage is TRBJ2-4; no reliable D call. V was cut by 0 bases and J by 11 bases, with 8 bases left in between. Germline values: CDR1 SGHTA, CDR2 FQGNSA. The CDR3 runs 12 residues. Based on the CDR3 plus reference TRBV7-2 and TRBJ2-4, the full variable domain is GAGVSQSPSNKVTEKGKDVELRCDPISGHTALYWYRQSLGQGLEFLIYFQGNSAPDKSGLPSDRFSAERTGGSVSTLTIQRTQQEDSAVYLCASSLAGLFQYFGAGTRLSVL.

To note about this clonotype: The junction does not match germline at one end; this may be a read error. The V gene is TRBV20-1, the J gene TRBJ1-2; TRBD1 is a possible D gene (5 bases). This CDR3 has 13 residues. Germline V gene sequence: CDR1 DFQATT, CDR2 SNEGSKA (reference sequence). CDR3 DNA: TGCGGTGCCGACACGGGGGAAAACTATGGCTACACCTTC. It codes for CGADTGENYGYTF.